This entry describes one T cell receptor beta chain. The target of this receptor is not known. Base qualities are missing; no much larger clone stands one base away. The source of the sample is a study of T cells in localized non-small cell lung cancer (dated by TCRdb to about 2020). Study-wide context: Comparing tumors with uninvolved tumor-adjacent lungs, the study looked at the T cell repertoires of a few hundred patients with early-stage NSCLC. The cohort consisted of about 240 treatment-naive NSCLC patients whose localized lung tumors had been resected. A mean age of around 66 years was recorded for the NSCLC patients, of whom under 150 were male and some 100 were female.

TCR beta CDR3 regions were sequenced from DNA using the immunoSEQ Assay. The paper's data handling went like this. T cell density was computed as TCR beta template counts normalized to usable DNA estimated by amplifying housekeeping genes. Richness was estimated with the preseqR package, extrapolating to 400,000 templates for PBMC samples and 120,000 templates for tissue samples. Clonality was defined by subtracting Pielou's evenness from one. Tissue-enriched TCRs were identified through differential abundance testing performed on productive amino-acid clonotypes, with a minimum total count of 5 and an alpha of 0.1. Repertoire overlap between compartments was quantified with the Jaccard Index and Morisita Overlap Index. TCR beta CDR3s were clustered by GLIPH together with public tetramer-defined viral CDR3s, and at least three viral sequences plus V-gene enrichment were required for viral motifs. Not all clones reach the TCRdb copy of this immuneACCESS table, which keeps in-frame sequences only. Checked studies attribute under half of the gap to unresolved V genes and leave the rest unexplained. Clone size and the V and J calls come from that table; the DNA yielded D and trimming. The sample data list over 70,000 clones, and about nine tenths of these were observed just once. The leading ten clones occupy 4.1% of the sample.

Broad study findings and their caveats: A median of about 50 of the top 100 tumor clones turned up in the paired uninvolved adjacent lung, and about 28 of those clones also ranked among the top 100 of that same adjacent lung. Because multi-region sequencing of the tumors was not done, intratumor heterogeneity could not be ruled out. Because the study design was exploratory, TCR variables were selected using unadjusted p-values without false-discovery rate correction. The highest T cell clonality was observed in uninvolved tumor-adjacent lung, where clonality exceeded that of tumor, suggesting that antigenic responses were more focused in uninvolved tumor-adjacent lung. Longer overall survival was associated with higher blood T cell density, whereas shorter survival was associated with higher adjacent-lung clonality.

Cut back by 6 bases and 7 bases, the V and J ends lie 18 bases apart. The CDR3 contains 14 residues, cysteine and phenylalanine counted. Kept here is only the CDR3 DNA, which spans 42 bases and is read in frame from base 1. CDR1 and CDR2 (MNHNS, SASEGT) derive from the germline V gene. At diagnosis, peripheral blood, uninvolved tumor-adjacent lung and tumor were collected and were preserved as a mix of fresh-frozen and FFPE material. For TCR repertoire profiling, blood samples were analyzed as peripheral blood mononuclear cells. The sequences come from PBMCs, collected before any cancer treatment. This clonotype was obtained from a woman aged 35-75 years with stage II squamous cell lung carcinoma. The V and J segments used are TRBV6-1 and TRBJ1-1; possibly the D gene is TRBD1, per 6 matching bases. CDR3 protein: CASSEIGVGGEAFF. The DNA is TGTGCCAGCAGCGAAATTGGGGTAGGGGGTGAAGCTTTCTTT.